This T cell receptor (beta chain) was observed in a study of T cells in Graves' hyperthyroidism and ophthalmopathy. Study conclusions and caveats: Ophthalmopathy could be told apart from stable hyperthyroidism with a 13 V-J model. Researchers found most expanded thyroid clonotypes above 0.001 in blood as well.

The CDR3 has 18 amino acids. The junction had 11 bases not matched to a gene; V was cut back by 1 base and J by 7 bases. The germline V gene encodes CDR1 KGHSH and CDR2 LQKENI. Regarding this clonotype: Its matching antigen is unknown.

Hyperthyroidism of Graves' type that showed no ophthalmopathy progression within 18 months was stable. Among the patients, aged 18 to 65, hyperthyroidism was newly diagnosed and had lasted under 2 months. Amplification of TCR beta CDR3 regions was performed using RNA transcripts as template. HTBI primers drove first-round RT-PCR of the TCR CDR3. TCRdb re-called the multiplex PCR reads with MiXCR, one entry per CDR3 protein. The sample yields hundreds of thousands of distinct CDR3 sequences, about a sixth seen once. The TCR was taken from a woman between 18 and 29 years old with Graves' hyperthyroidism. V is TRBV18 and J is TRBJ2-1; 12 bases are shared with TRBD2. Sequencing was carried out using blood. The CDR3 nucleotides are TGTGCCAGCTCACCACTTTCCCTAGCGGGAGGGCCGAGGAATGAGCAGTTCTTC. Its translation is CASSPLSLAGGPRNEQFF. The complete variable domain, with remaining parts taken from reference TRBV18 and TRBJ2-1, reads NAGVMQNPRHLVRRRGQEARLRCSPMKGHSHVYWYRQLPEEGLKFMVYLQKENIIDESGMPKERFSAEFPKEGPSILRIQQVVRGDSAAYFCASSPLSLAGGPRNEQFFGPGTRLTVL.